This paragraph reports one T cell receptor beta chain. Its specificity is unknown. Germline trimming cut 2 bases from V and 8 bases from J; bases unmatched to any gene: 4. This CDR3 spans 13 amino acids. Germline values: CDR1 DFQATT, CDR2 SNEGSKA (reference sequence). The sample originates from a study of T cells in Graves' hyperthyroidism and ophthalmopathy. Study-level results: Progression to ophthalmopathy was predicted a median of roughly 6.5 months early.

TCR beta CDR3 regions were amplified from RNA. With the HTBI primer set, the TCR CDR3 went through a first round of RT-PCR. Each CDR3 protein gets one entry after TCRdb re-called the multiplex PCR reads with MiXCR. The table shows more than 450,000 distinct CDR3 sequences, with nearly 20% occurring only once. Pregnant or lactating patients were excluded, as were those with uncontrolled infection or other autoimmune disease. V and J are TRBV20-1 and TRBJ2-1; 9 nucleotides match TRBD2. The clonotype was recovered from a man between 35 and 55 years old with Graves' ophthalmopathy. The sample was blood. The CDR3 reads CSARLAGRYEQFF. In DNA, the CDR3 is TGCAGTGCTAGACTAGCGGGAAGATATGAGCAGTTCTTC.